The 22 T cell receptor beta chains below all came from one sample that was sequenced in a study of blood T cells in healthy people across ages. Primed by a sample-barcoded 5' primer and a J-beta primer mix, a second PCR proceeded for 7 to 11 cycles. MiXCR, run by TCRdb on the 5' RACE reads, gives a single entry per CDR3 protein. The table has about 780,000 distinct CDR3 sequences, about 47% seen once. The source material was blood. The receptors originated from an elderly man in good health.

The gene calls are TRBV6-2 or TRBV6-3 and TRBJ2-5; 11 nucleotides match TRBD2. The V gene end was trimmed by 2 bases and the J gene end by 11 bases; junction bases not matched to a gene: 10. The CDR3 extends over 15 amino acids. Germline V lookup: CDR1 MNHEY, CDR2 SVGEGT. The CDR3 coding sequence is TGTGCCAGCAGTTACATACTAGCGGGAGAAAGTGAGCAGTACTTC. Protein product: CASSYILAGESEQYF.

The J gene is TRBJ2-1, the V gene TRBV6-2 or TRBV6-3, with a weak D call TRBD1 (5 bases). The end of the DNA fits TRBJ2-7 better, so the J call may be wrong. The germline CDR1 and CDR2 sequences are MNHEY and SVGEGT. The CDR3 sequence is 17 residues long. The CDR3 nucleotides read TGTGCCAGCACATATTACAGGCCTGAAAGCTCCTACAAGGAGCAGTACTTC. Translation gives CASTYYRPESSYKEQYF.

The CDR3 nucleotides read TGTGCCATAAGGGGGGACAGGGGGCAAAACGAGCAGTACTTC. Its translation: CAIRGDRGQNEQYF. The chain uses TRBV10-3 and TRBJ2-4; 12 positions match TRBD1. The last part of the DNA fits TRBJ2-7 better; the J call may be wrong. From germline, CDR1 is ENHRY and CDR2 SYGVKD. This CDR3 contains 14 residues.

This clonotype was picked up a small number of times. The chain has TRBV20-1 and TRBJ1-5, with D maybe TRBD1 (5 bases). This CDR3 is 14 amino acids long. Trimming removed 6 bases at V and 9 bases at J, with 21 bases between. Germline V gene data show CDR1 as DFQATT and CDR2 as SNEGSKA (reference sequence). CDR3 protein: CSAPRGTSVGPQHF. In DNA, the CDR3 is TGCAGTGCGCCCCGCGGGACGTCCGTTGGGCCCCAGCATTTT.

This clonotype was observed a handful of times. The rearrangement joins TRBV5-6 to TRBJ1-2, with a possible D match to TRBD1 (5 bases). V was cut by 5 bases and J by 2 bases, with 16 bases left in between. Germline CDR1 SGHDT, CDR2 YYEEEE. CDR3 size: 15 residues. The CDR3 loop reads CASSRGGAQNYGYTF. The CDR3 DNA sequence: TGTGCCAGCAGTCGTGGTGGGGCGCAAAACTATGGCTACACCTTC.

CDR3 bases: TGTGCCAGCAGCTCTCGGACAGAAACAGATACGCAGTATTTT. This sequence encodes CASSSRTETDTQYF. The chain joins TRBV7-2 to TRBJ2-3, with a tentative D call TRBD1 (6 bases). V was clipped by 4 bases and J by 3 bases, with 11 bases between them. The CDR3 length is 14 residues. Germline V lookup: CDR1 SGHTA, CDR2 FQGNSA. Complete variable domain (other parts from reference TRBV7-2 and TRBJ2-3): GAGVSQSPSNKVTEKGKDVELRCDPISGHTALYWYRQSLGQGLEFLIYFQGNSAPDKSGLPSDRFSAERTGGSVSTLTIQRTQQEDSAVYLCASSSRTETDTQYFGPGTRLTVL.

The V gene is TRBV7-3, the J gene TRBJ1-6; D possibly corresponds to TRBD1 (6 bases). Germline V gene sequence: CDR1 SGHTA, CDR2 FQGTGA. This CDR3 is 12 amino acids long. V gave up 8 bases and J gave up 7 bases, with 9 bases separating them. For the CDR3, the DNA is TGTGCCAGCGGAACAGGGAATTCACCCCTCCACTTT. Its translation is CASGTGNSPLHF.

The chain couples TRBV4-3 to TRBJ1-5; tentatively, D is TRBD1 (5 bases). Trimming removed 3 bases at V and 6 bases at J, with 12 bases between. This CDR3 region has 14 residues. Per germline, CDR1 LGHNA and CDR2 YSLEER. The CDR3 loop reads CASSQDRGFQPQHF. DNA for the CDR3: TGCGCCAGCAGCCAGGATAGGGGATTTCAGCCCCAGCATTTT.

The table lists this clonotype with a few counts. The V call is TRBV12-3 or TRBV12-4, the J call TRBJ2-7; tentative D call: TRBD2 (6 bases). The CDR3 sequence is 11 residues long. Trimming left V 6 bases short and J 12 bases short, with 15 bases between. The chain's CDR3 is CASRSTTRTYF. DNA of the CDR3: TGTGCCAGCAGATCGACGACTAGGACGTACTTC.

This clonotype has a count of ten or more. This rearrangement joins TRBV29-1 to TRBJ2-1; 8 bases line up with TRBD2. The ends lost 3 bases at V and 4 bases at J; junction bases unmatched: 5. CDR1 is SQVTM and CDR2 is ANQGSEA in the germline V gene. The CDR3 is 14 amino acids. The CDR3 DNA sequence: TGCAGCGTTGATCGCCTAGCGGGTTACAATGAGCAGTTCTTC. As protein: CSVDRLAGYNEQFF.

This clonotype appeared many times. The chain carries TRBV28 and TRBJ2-5; 9 nucleotides align to TRBD2. The CDR3 spans 15 residues. Germline V lookup: CDR1 MDHEN, CDR2 SYDVKM. With V trimmed by 7 bases and J by 5 bases, 11 bases remained unmatched. The DNA of the CDR3 is TGTGCCAGCACCGAGAGGGCGGGAGGGATGGAGACCCAGTACTTC. This codes for CASTERAGGMETQYF.

This clonotype is a singleton in its sample. CDR3 loop: CASSESDRHSYNEQFF. The CDR3 bases are TGTGCCAGCAGTGAGTCGGACAGACACTCCTACAATGAGCAGTTCTTC. The chain couples TRBV6-1 to TRBJ2-1, with D possibly TRBD1 on 6 matching bases. The CDR3 is made up of 16 amino acids. CDR1 is MNHNS, CDR2 SASEGT, per germline. The V end was cut by 3 bases, the J end by 0 bases, with 12 bases between.

The chain links TRBV6-5 to TRBJ2-7, with D possibly matching TRBD1 (5 bases). With the DNA end fitting TRBJ2-5 better, the J assignment may be wrong. From germline, CDR1 is MNHEY and CDR2 SVGAGI. The CDR3 extends over 15 amino acids. The CDR3 coding sequence is TGTGCCAGCAGTCTCTACCCTTCAGGGTTCGAGACCCAGTACTTC. As protein: CASSLYPSGFETQYF.

This clonotype was picked up one time. This chain links TRBV29-1 with TRBJ1-4; D is possibly TRBD1 (6 bases). The CDR3 consists of 13 residues. Germline V CDR1 and CDR2: SQVTM, ANQGSEA. Trimming pared 4 bases from V and 8 bases from J, leaving 14 bases between. The CDR3 nucleotides are TGCAGCGTTGTTCGGGGGGCCGAAGAAAAACTGTTTTTT. It is translated as CSVVRGAEEKLFF.

CDR3 sequence: CASSERGGIHNEQFF. DNA for the CDR3: TGTGCCAGCAGCGAGCGGGGCGGGATCCACAATGAGCAGTTCTTC. The V gene is TRBV7-8, the J gene TRBJ2-1, with 7 nucleotides matching TRBD2. This CDR3 region has 15 residues. Losses at the gene ends were 5 bases for V and 5 bases for J; bases not matched to a gene: 9. Germline V gives CDR1 SGHVS, CDR2 FQNEAQ. Drawing the rest from reference TRBV7-8 and TRBJ2-1, the complete variable domain is GAGVSQSPRYKVAKRGQDVALRCDPISGHVSLFWYQQALGQGPEFLTYFQNEAQLDKSGLPSDRFFAERPEGSVSTLKIQRTQQEDSAVYLCASSERGGIHNEQFFGPGTRLTVL.

Details on this clonotype: In this CDR3 the conserved last residue, phenylalanine or tryptophan, is missing, so a read error is likely. This chain connects TRBV3-1 to TRBJ2-2; 10 positions match TRBD2. This CDR3 is built from 17 residues. V shed 3 bases, J shed 5 bases, and the junction held 9 bases outside the gene matches. CDR1 is LGHDT, CDR2 YNNKEL, per germline (reference sequence). The CDR3, as DNA: TGTGCCAGCAGCCAGGGTGGACTAGCGGCAGGAACCGGGGAGCTGTTTGTT. It is translated as CASSQGGLAAGTGELFV.

V usage is TRBV2 and J usage is TRBJ1-1; 8 bases fit TRBD1. There are 15 residues in the CDR3. V trimming: 5 bases; J trimming: 0 bases; junction bases outside the gene matches: 5. In germline, CDR1 is SNHLY, CDR2 FYNNEI. CDR3 DNA: TGTGCCAGCAGTCTACAGGGGGTTATGAACACTGAAGCTTTCTTT. Encoded protein: CASSLQGVMNTEAFF.

Regarding this clonotype: This may be a read error: a much more frequent sequence differs by one nucleotide. CDR3 nucleotide sequence: TGTGCCAGCAGCTTAAGACCAGCGGTCTCCTACAATGAGCGGTTCTTC. Amino acid sequence: CASSLRPAVSYNERFF. The chain uses TRBV5-5 and TRBJ2-1, with D tentatively TRBD2 (5 bases). This CDR3 comprises 16 residues. CDR1 and CDR2 (germline): SGHKS, YYEKEE (reference sequence).

This rearrangement joins TRBV6-5 to TRBJ2-5; D perhaps matches TRBD1 (6 bases). There are 16 residues in the CDR3. Germline CDR1 MNHEY, CDR2 SVGAGI. V was shortened by 0 bases and J by 4 bases, with 15 bases between the two germline ends. CDR3 residues: CASSYSGVGAGETQYF. CDR3 nucleotides: TGTGCCAGCAGTTACTCGGGTGTGGGGGCGGGAGAGACCCAGTACTTC.

This clonotype has just a few counts. The chain is built from TRBV20-1 and TRBJ2-1; D remains ambiguous. V was shortened by 3 bases and J by 3 bases, with 9 bases between the two germline ends. Germline V gene sequence: CDR1 DFQATT, CDR2 SNEGSKA (reference sequence). There are 13 residues in the CDR3. CDR3 region: CSASGVSYNEQFF. CDR3 nucleotides: TGCAGTGCTAGCGGTGTCAGCTACAATGAGCAGTTCTTC.

The rearrangement links TRBV10-3 to TRBJ1-2, with a tentative D call TRBD1 (6 bases). The germline V and J ends were trimmed by 2 bases and 2 bases, with 9 bases remaining between them. The CDR3 length is 14 residues. Germline V gives CDR1 ENHRY, CDR2 SYGVKD. CDR3 bases: TGTGCCATCAGTGAGACAGGGTGGAACTATGGCTACACCTTC. Translation gives CAISETGWNYGYTF.

J is TRBJ2-4 and V is TRBV13, with 9 bases fitting TRBD1. The J call may be faulty, since TRBJ2-5 better matches the DNA end. There are 15 residues in the CDR3. Germline V lookup: CDR1 PRHDT, CDR2 FYEKMQ (reference sequence). The CDR3 DNA sequence: TGTGCCAGCAGCTTAGATGGACAGGGGTCAGAGACCCAGTACTTC. It translates to CASSLDGQGSETQYF.